A selection of T cell receptor beta chains follows, all from one sample in a study of patients and donors after allogeneic stem cell transplantation. Using its own MiXCR run on the RT-PCR reads, TCRdb lists one record per CDR3 protein. The data show about 960,000 distinct CDR3 sequences, around 17% seen once. What was sequenced was blood, either unsorted or a sorted T cell fraction (not recorded which). Every receptor here comes from a human donor who was either an allogeneic HSCT recipient or a stem cell or donor lymphocyte infusion donor (not recorded which). It is not recorded whose cells these are; they may come from a transplant donor. Both conserved end residues are part of each CDR3. D genes are given only for firm matches. The size field is filled for only some rows; it gives once, few, many or a size class.

. TRBJ2-5 . TRBV18 CASSPPYEETQYF TGTGCCAGCTCACCACCGTACGAAGAGACCCAGTACTTC
. TRBJ2-1 TRBD2 TRBV20-1 CSAHSGTRNEQFF TGCAGTGCCCATTCCGGGACTAGGAATGAGCAGTTCTTC
. TRBJ2-7 . TRBV18 CASSPGRQSYEQYF TGTGCCAGCTCACCGGGGCGGCAGAGCTACGAGCAGTACTTC
many TRBJ2-5 . TRBV4-3 CASSLAQGQETQYF TGCGCCAGCAGCCTCGCCCAGGGTCAAGAGACCCAGTACTTC
few TRBJ2-4 . TRBV9 CASSPPGPPHIQYF TGTGCCAGCAGTCCCCCGGGACCGCCACACATTCAGTACTTC
. TRBJ2-7 . TRBV9 CASSVAAGLGVDEQYF TGTGCCAGCAGCGTAGCGGCGGGACTCGGTGTGGACGAGCAGTACTTC
. TRBJ2-7 . TRBV20-1 CSARGQVSAYEQYF TGCAGTGCTAGAGGTCAGGTCTCGGCGTACGAGCAGTACTTC
. TRBJ2-2 . TRBV7-6 CASSSPLGTKNTGELFF TGTGCCAGCAGCTCCCCTCTGGGGACCAAAAACACCGGGGAGCTGTTTTTT
many TRBJ2-1 . TRBV29-1 CSVRGWSYNEQFF TGCAGCGTTCGTGGGTGGTCCTACAATGAGCAGTTCTTC
. TRBJ1-6 . TRBV4-1 CASSQETASPLHF TGCGCCAGCAGCCAAGAAACAGCTTCACCCCTCCACTTT
few TRBJ2-7 . TRBV15 CATSRDRGLIYEQYF TGTGCCACCAGCAGAGATAGGGGACTGATCTACGAGCAGTACTTC
few TRBJ1-1 TRBD1 TRBV9 CASSVGLGQGDTEAFF TGTGCCAGCAGCGTAGGGTTAGGACAGGGGGACACTGAAGCTTTCTTT
. TRBJ2-3 . TRBV24-1 CATSDGALDTQNF TGTGCCACCAGTGATGGAGCTCTAGATACGCAGAATTTT
. TRBJ1-1 . TRBV12-3/TRBV12-4 CASSISQGWQETEAFF TGTGCCAGCAGTATTTCTCAGGGGTGGCAGGAGACTGAAGCTTTCTTT
few TRBJ2-1 TRBD2 TRBV9 CASSPRQLAGNEQFF TGTGCCAGCAGCCCCCGACAGCTAGCGGGAAATGAGCAGTTCTTC
. TRBJ1-3 . TRBV18 CASSPLPQTGQSGNTIYF TGTGCCAGCTCACCCCTGCCCCAGACAGGCCAAAGTGGAAACACCATATATTTT
few TRBJ1-5 . TRBV30 CAWSAPRGSNQPQHF TGTGCCTGGAGTGCCCCCAGGGGTAGCAATCAGCCCCAGCATTTT
many TRBJ2-1 TRBD2 TRBV12-3/TRBV12-4 CASSFRTSGSYNEQFF TGTGCCAGCAGTTTCCGGACTAGCGGGAGCTACAATGAGCAGTTCTTC
. TRBJ2-3 TRBD2 TRBV6-4 CASSRTSGKPSTDTQYF TGTGCCAGCAGTAGGACTAGCGGTAAACCAAGCACAGATACGCAGTATTTT
. TRBJ1-2 . TRBV24-1 CATSGGNYGYTF TGTGCCACCAGTGGGGGGAACTATGGCTACACCTTC
few TRBJ2-7 TRBD1 TRBV10-3 CAIRGQTRDEQYF TGTGCCATCAGGGGACAGACGCGCGATGAGCAGTACTTC
many TRBJ1-5 . TRBV6-1 CASSGDGDQPQHF TGTGCCAGCAGCGGGGACGGAGATCAGCCCCAGCATTTT
many TRBJ2-1 . TRBV29-1 CSVRSDGKQFF TGCAGCGTTCGCTCCGACGGGAAGCAGTTCTTC
few TRBJ1-2 . TRBV6-5 CASSSGSHPANYGYTF TGTGCCAGCAGTTCCGGGTCCCATCCGGCTAACTATGGCTACACCTTC
few TRBJ2-5 . TRBV5-1 CASSLGTMQETQYF TGCGCCAGCAGCTTGGGGACTATGCAAGAGACCCAGTACTTC
few TRBJ2-5 . TRBV7-8 CASHPLSVEETQYF TGTGCCAGCCACCCCCTGAGTGTGGAAGAGACCCAGTACTTC
few TRBJ2-4 . TRBV7-2 CASSLWERTLAKNIQYF TGTGCCAGCAGCTTATGGGAGCGAACCCTAGCCAAAAACATTCAGTACTTC
. TRBJ2-6 . TRBV7-3 CASSPSGTANVLTF TGTGCCAGCAGCCCATCAGGGACGGCCAACGTCCTGACTTTC
few TRBJ1-2 . TRBV12-3/TRBV12-4 CASSLQARSNYGYTF TGTGCCAGCAGCTTACAGGCCCGCTCTAACTATGGCTACACCTTC
many TRBJ1-5 . TRBV12-3/TRBV12-4 CASSSQGGTSNQPQHF TGTGCCAGCAGTTCTCAAGGGGGTACTAGCAATCAGCCCCAGCATTTT
many TRBJ2-1 . TRBV12-3/TRBV12-4 CASRPTEYNEQFF TGTGCCAGCCGCCCGACAGAATACAATGAGCAGTTCTTC
. TRBJ2-1 TRBD2 TRBV4-1 CASSQVPTSGRLVGQFF TGCGCCAGCAGCCAAGTGCCGACTAGCGGGCGGCTGGTGGGGCAGTTCTTC
. TRBJ1-6 TRBD1 TRBV7-9 CASRPTGDYNSPLHF TGTGCCAGCAGGCCGACAGGGGACTATAATTCACCCCTCCACTTT
few TRBJ2-5 . TRBV20-1 CSATGQGGGETQYF TGCAGTGCCACGGGCCAGGGGGGGGGAGAGACCCAGTACTTC
. TRBJ2-7 . TRBV9 CASSVAGHSEQYF TGTGCCAGCAGCGTAGCAGGGCACAGCGAGCAGTACTTC
. TRBJ2-7 . TRBV7-9 CASSYTGIEQYF TGTGCCAGCAGCTACACAGGGATTGAGCAGTACTTC
few TRBJ1-2 TRBD1 TRBV29-1 CSVDRATGPNLYGYTF TGCAGCGTTGACCGCGCGACAGGGCCGAACCTTTATGGCTACACCTTC
. TRBJ2-4 . TRBV2 CATRGEVAKNIQYF TGTGCCACCCGGGGAGAGGTAGCCAAAAACATTCAGTACTTC
. TRBJ1-1 . TRBV5-1 CASSRGVRQTQNTEAFF TGCGCCAGCAGCCGGGGGGTCCGACAGACCCAGAACACTGAAGCTTTCTTT
. TRBJ2-6 TRBD1 TRBV6-1 CASTRDSSSGANVLTF TGTGCCAGCACCCGGGACAGCAGCTCTGGGGCCAACGTCCTGACTTTC
few TRBJ2-1 TRBD2 TRBV2 CASSGSAGLVAEQFF TGTGCCAGCAGTGGATCAGCGGGACTAGTGGCTGAGCAGTTCTTC
many TRBJ1-1 TRBD1 TRBV6-1 CASRNDRGNTEAFF TGTGCCAGCAGAAACGACAGGGGGAATACTGAAGCTTTCTTT
many TRBJ1-5 . TRBV5-1 CASSLVPTAYSNQPQHF TGCGCCAGCAGCTTGGTGCCGACAGCATATAGCAATCAGCCCCAGCATTTT
few TRBJ1-2 . TRBV20-1 CSARGGAINYGYTF TGCAGTGCTAGAGGGGGGGCTATTAACTATGGCTACACCTTC
many TRBJ1-5 TRBD1 TRBV12-3/TRBV12-4 CASSLGTGGQPQHF TGTGCCAGCAGTTTAGGGACAGGGGGTCAGCCCCAGCATTTT
. TRBJ1-4 . TRBV2 CASSGTVPLNEKLFF TGTGCCAGCAGTGGTACAGTACCACTTAATGAAAAACTGTTTTTT
many TRBJ2-3 . TRBV5-1 CASSPQILRADTQYF TGCGCCAGCAGCCCTCAAATTTTAAGGGCAGATACGCAGTATTTT
few TRBJ2-2 . TRBV29-1 CSGAGPAGELFF TGCAGCGGAGCCGGTCCGGCCGGGGAGCTGTTTTTT
many TRBJ2-1 . TRBV12-3/TRBV12-4 CASSLRGARYNEQFF TGTGCCAGCAGTTTGAGGGGGGCGCGCTACAATGAGCAGTTCTTC
. TRBJ2-1 TRBD1 TRBV11-3 CASCHHPRTGDNEQFF TGTGCCAGCTGTCACCACCCACGGACAGGGGACAATGAGCAGTTCTTC
. TRBJ2-1 . TRBV4-1 CASSQTPAGQYNEQFF TGCGCCAGCAGCCAAACTCCCGCCGGGCAATACAATGAGCAGTTCTTC
. TRBJ2-4 TRBD2 TRBV5-1 CASSLEVSGTKNIQYF TGCGCCAGCAGCTTGGAAGTTAGCGGGACCAAAAACATTCAGTACTTC
. TRBJ2-5 . TRBV14 CASSQVAVETQYF TGTGCCAGCAGCCAAGTAGCGGTCGAGACCCAGTACTTT
few TRBJ2-1 . TRBV5-1 CASSYGTSRVYNEQFF TGCGCCAGCAGTTATGGAACTAGCAGGGTCTACAATGAGCAGTTCTTC
few TRBJ2-2 . TRBV20-1 CSARDPRGTGELFF TGCAGTGCTAGAGATCCGAGGGGCACCGGGGAGCTGTTTTTT
. TRBJ2-7 TRBD2 TRBV9 CASSVDVAGALSYEQYF TGTGCCAGCAGCGTAGATGTAGCGGGAGCCCTCTCCTACGAGCAGTACTTC
. TRBJ2-2 . TRBV23-1 CASRKGGTGYTGELFF TGCGCCAGCAGAAAAGGAGGCACGGGGTACACCGGGGAGCTGTTTTTT